The clone carrying this T cell receptor (beta chain) has only a few counts. After isolation, RNA underwent reverse transcription to generate cDNA as the sequencing template. TCRdb's copy holds only in-frame clones and misses some; the assay was immunoSEQ multiplex PCR. The sample lists some 150,000 clones, 86% seen once, with 13% in the top ten. This sample was taken from a study of CD8+ T cells in alopecia areata. V lost 2 bases and J lost 0, with 11 bases in between. Germline CDR1 is SGHAT and CDR2 is FQNNGV. The CDR3 is 16 residues long. The treatment: oral pan-JAK inhibitor, 5-10 mg twice daily. The material sequenced was CD8+ T cells sorted from blood, taken at week 4, from a patient treated with tofacitinib. The V call is TRBV11-2, the J call TRBJ2-4; possibly TRBD2 for D (6 bases). This sequence originates from a human donor with alopecia areata. The CDR3 region has the DNA TGTGCCAGCAGCTTATTCGGCGGGGTAGCCAAAAACATTCAGTACTTC. This translates into CASSLFGGVAKNIQYF.